A single sample is the source of the 18 T cell receptor beta chains below, sequenced in a study of human T cells and chemical hapten exposure. Using its own MiXCR run on the RACE reads, TCRdb lists one record per CDR3 protein. The repertoire holds 300,000 to 450,000 distinct CDR3 sequences, with around 5% as singletons. The time point here: pre-sensitization, week 0. Treatment described: therapeutic diphenylcyclopropenone sensitization with weekly scalp DPC. The specimen comprised whole blood, sampled in connection with sensitization to the hapten diphenylcyclopropenone (DPC). These receptors came from a woman aged 18-30 years with alopecia areata. Some clones in this sample may be carry-over from other donors' samples.

This clonotype was detected a few times. V is TRBV29-1 and J is TRBJ2-5; D is unresolved. This CDR3 has 15 amino acids. V was trimmed by 7 bases and J by 0 bases, leaving 18 bases between them. Per the germline V gene, CDR1 is SQVTM and CDR2 is ANQGSEA. The CDR3 protein is CSARNSNSYQETQYF. The CDR3, as DNA: TGCAGCGCCCGTAACAGTAATAGTTACCAAGAGACCCAGTACTTC.

The chain carries TRBV7-8 and TRBJ1-2; D gene ambiguous. Germline CDR1 SGHVS, CDR2 FQNEAQ. V lost 2 bases to trimming and J lost 1 base, with 26 bases between them. This CDR3 has 20 amino acids. The CDR3 nucleotides are TGTGCCAGCAGCTTACTAAACCTGAACAGCCAAGCCTTCTATAACTATGGCTACACCTTC. This translates into CASSLLNLNSQAFYNYGYTF.

Note on this clonotype: Possible read error: a much larger clone is one base away. The CDR3 reads CASSWTSGGTDTQYF. The CDR3 nucleotides read TGTGCCAGCAGTTGGACTAGCGGGGGCACAGATACGCAGTATTTT. The chain uses TRBV11-2 and TRBJ2-3; 12 bases match TRBD2. The V gene end was trimmed by 6 bases and the J gene end by 1 base; junction bases not matched to a gene: 2. Germline CDR1 and CDR2: SGHAT and FQNNGV. The CDR3 totals 15 residues.

There are many counts of this clonotype. The CDR3 loop is CASSYSARGTGELFF. The DNA of the CDR3 is TGTGCCAGCAGTTACTCTGCCAGGGGCACCGGGGAGCTGTTTTTT. V is TRBV6-5 and J is TRBJ2-2, with a possible D match to TRBD1 (6 bases). CDR3 length: 15 amino acids. The germline V gene encodes CDR1 MNHEY and CDR2 SVGAGI. The V end lost 0 bases, the J end lost 4 bases, and 9 bases lay between the germline ends.

This clonotype was picked up many times. The V and J genes are TRBV14 and TRBJ2-2; D is possibly TRBD1 (6 bases). The CDR3 contains 15 residues. Germline V CDR1 and CDR2: SGHDN, FVKESK. V lost 4 bases, J lost 4 bases, and 13 bases lay in between. The CDR3 coding sequence is TGTGCCAGCAGCCCGACAGGTCGAAGCACCGGGGAGCTGTTTTTT. This translates into CASSPTGRSTGELFF.

This clonotype was recorded a few times. This chain links TRBV7-8 with TRBJ1-2; 9 bases map to TRBD1. Germline V lookup: CDR1 SGHVS, CDR2 FQNEAQ. The trim removed 4 bases at V and 7 bases at J, leaving 7 bases unmatched. The CDR3 totals 14 residues. The CDR3, as DNA: TGTGCCAGCAGCTCGGACAGGGGAGAAAGTGGCTACACCTTC. Translation: CASSSDRGESGYTF.

There are many counts of this clonotype. J is TRBJ2-7 and V is TRBV7-9, with unresolved D. This CDR3 comprises 12 residues. Trimming shortened V by 5 bases and J by 2 bases, and 7 bases separated the two germline ends. The germline gives CDR1 SEHNR, CDR2 FQNEAQ (reference sequence). The CDR3 nucleotides are TGTGCCAGCAGCACGGGTGCCTACGAGCAGTACTTC. It specifies CASSTGAYEQYF.

V is TRBV20-1 and J is TRBJ2-5; perhaps TRBD2 as D (6 bases). There are 15 residues in the CDR3. CDR1 is DFQATT and CDR2 is SNEGSKA in the germline V gene (reference sequence). Trimming took 6 bases from V and 2 from J, leaving 19 bases between them. The CDR3: CSAEEGKLRQETQYF. CDR3 in DNA: TGCAGTGCGGAGGAGGGAAAACTTCGACAAGAGACCCAGTACTTC.

V and J are TRBV4-3 and TRBJ2-6; D not resolved. CDR1 and CDR2 from the germline V gene are LGHNA and YSLEER. V lost 1 base to trimming and J lost 0 bases, with 16 bases between them. This CDR3 has 19 residues. CDR3 in amino acids: CASSQAPPGDVSGANVLTF. CDR3 DNA: TGCGCCAGCAGCCAAGCCCCCCCGGGCGACGTCTCTGGGGCCAACGTCCTGACTTTC.

This clonotype came up a few times. J is TRBJ2-2 and V is TRBV2; D is perhaps TRBD1 (6 bases). This CDR3 is 14 amino acids long. Germline CDR1 is SNHLY and CDR2 is FYNNEI. The V and J ends lost 7 bases and 5 bases respectively, with 14 bases between them. The CDR3 nucleotides are TGTGCCAGCAATGCAGGGGTTACGACCGGGGAGCTGTTTTTT. This sequence encodes CASNAGVTTGELFF. Based on the CDR3 plus reference TRBV2 and TRBJ2-2, the full variable domain is EPEVTQTPSHQVTQMGQEVILRCVPISNHLYFYWYRQILGQKVEFLVSFYNNEISEKSEIFDDQFSVERPDGSNFTLKIRSTKLEDSAMYFCASNAGVTTGELFFGEGSRLTVL.

This clonotype was detected ten times or more. The rearrangement joins TRBV7-6 to TRBJ2-5, with TRBD2 as a possible D gene (6 bases). CDR1 is SGHVS, CDR2 FNYEAQ, per germline. Deletions cut 5 bases from V and 9 bases from J, with 13 bases between. This CDR3 has 12 amino acids. CDR3 sequence: CASSEGLSAQYF. The CDR3 nucleotides are TGTGCCAGCAGCGAGGGACTCTCGGCCCAGTACTTC.

This chain joins TRBV18 and TRBJ1-4, with 7 nucleotides matching TRBD1. The germline gives CDR1 KGHSH, CDR2 LQKENI. Trimming took 4 bases from V and 5 from J; bases not matched to a gene: 7. The CDR3 loop spans 15 amino acids. Written as DNA, the CDR3 is TGTGCCAGCTCACTTCGACAGGGAGGGAATGAAAAACTGTTTTTT. This encodes CASSLRQGGNEKLFF.

This chain connects TRBV15 to TRBJ2-7, with D perhaps matching TRBD1 (5 bases). CDR3 size: 14 residues. V was shortened by 0 bases and J by 7 bases, with 13 bases between the two germline ends. CDR1 and CDR2 (germline): LNHNV, YYDKDF (reference sequence). The CDR3: CATSRDIPGQEQYF. For the CDR3, the DNA is TGTGCCACCAGCAGAGATATTCCAGGGCAGGAGCAGTACTTC.

Ten or more counts support this clonotype. The chain recombines TRBV6-5 with TRBJ1-1; D gene uncertain. The CDR3 consists of 14 residues. Trimming shortened V by 4 bases and J by 5 bases, and 14 bases separated the two germline ends. Germline CDR1 is MNHEY and CDR2 is SVGAGI. CDR3 protein: CASSSGPGRTEAFF. The DNA for the CDR3 is TGTGCCAGCAGTTCTGGGCCCGGGAGAACTGAAGCTTTCTTT.

This clonotype was observed a handful of times. The V gene is TRBV2, the J gene TRBJ2-1, with no clear D. There are 12 residues in the CDR3. In germline, CDR1 is SNHLY, CDR2 FYNNEI. The V gene lost 2 bases and the J gene lost 15 bases, with 14 bases spanning the gap. The CDR3 loop reads CASSESWYHRFF. Here the CDR3 DNA reads TGTGCCAGCAGTGAATCGTGGTACCATCGGTTCTTC.

This clonotype came up a few times. This chain uses TRBV5-1 with TRBJ2-2, with D hard to call. V was trimmed by 4 bases and J by 3 bases, leaving 7 bases between them. CDR3 length equals 13 residues. CDR1 SGHRS and CDR2 YFSETQ come from the germline V gene. The CDR3 DNA is TGCGCCAGCAGCGGTGGGGACACCGGGGAGCTGTTTTTT. Translated: CASSGGDTGELFF.

A note on this clonotype: Sequence at one end of the junction differs from germline and may be a read error. The J gene is TRBJ2-3, the V gene TRBV7-9; 10 nucleotides align to TRBD2. CDR1 SEHNR and CDR2 FQNEAQ come from the germline V gene (reference sequence). The CDR3 extends over 13 amino acids. CDR3 sequence (DNA): TGCTTAGCGGGGGGCCCTAGCACAGATACGCAGTATTTT. Translating gives CLAGGPSTDTQYF.

This clonotype came up many times. The chain uses TRBV12-5 and TRBJ1-2; D remains ambiguous. CDR1 LGHNT and CDR2 FRNRAP come from the germline V gene. This CDR3 contains 13 residues. The germline V and J ends were trimmed by 0 bases and 1 base, with 3 bases remaining between them. CDR3 bases: TGTGCTAGTGGTTTGGTAAATAACTATGGCTACACCTTC. Residues: CASGLVNNYGYTF.